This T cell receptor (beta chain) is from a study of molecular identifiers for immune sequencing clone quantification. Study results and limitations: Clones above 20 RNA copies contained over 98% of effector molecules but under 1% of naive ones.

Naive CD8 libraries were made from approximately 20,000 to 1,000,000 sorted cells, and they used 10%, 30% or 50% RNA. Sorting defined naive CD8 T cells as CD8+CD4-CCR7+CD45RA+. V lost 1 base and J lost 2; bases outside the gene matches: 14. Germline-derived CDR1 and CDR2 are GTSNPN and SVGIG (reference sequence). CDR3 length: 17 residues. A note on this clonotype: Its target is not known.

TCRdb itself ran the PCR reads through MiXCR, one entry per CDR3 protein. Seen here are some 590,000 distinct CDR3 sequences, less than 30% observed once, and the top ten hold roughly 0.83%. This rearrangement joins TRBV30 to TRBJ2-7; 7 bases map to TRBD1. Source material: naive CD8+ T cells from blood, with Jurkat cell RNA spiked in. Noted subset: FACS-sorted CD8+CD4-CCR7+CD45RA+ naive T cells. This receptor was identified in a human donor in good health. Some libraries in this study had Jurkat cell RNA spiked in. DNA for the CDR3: TGTGCCTGGAGTGAGTCCCTCGGGACAGTGCCTACCTACGAGCAGTACTTC. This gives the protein CAWSESLGTVPTYEQYF.